The rows below give T cell receptor beta chains drawn from one sample of a study of beta chain features in type 1 diabetes. The protocol was immunoSEQ multiplex PCR, while the TCRdb copy is restricted to in-frame clones and leaves out a portion. The sample lists nearly 250,000 clones, 11% to 15% occurring once. The sequencing input was naive CD4+ T cells from blood. The receptor source for this set is a woman aged 40 to 55 in good health. The CDR3 runs from the conserved cysteine through the conserved F or W. A D gene is named only where the DNA matches it firmly. Clone size appears in some rows only: once, few, many, or a class for an expanded clone.

>TRBV18|few|TRBD1|TRBJ1-6
TGTGCCAGCTCACCAGACTACGGGACAGCGACGAACCTCCACTTT
CASSPDYGTATNLHF
>TRBV5-1|few|NA|TRBJ2-7
TGCGCCAGCAGCGGAGGGGCCCCCTACGAGCAGTACTTC
CASSGGAPYEQYF
>TRBV19|NA|TRBD1|TRBJ2-7
TGTGCCAGTAGAAAAGGGACAGGCAACGAGCAGTACTTC
CASRKGTGNEQYF
>TRBV18|many|TRBD1|TRBJ1-1
TGTGCCAGCTCGCCAAGGACAGGGGAGGCCACTGAAGCTTTCTTT
CASSPRTGEATEAFF
>TRBV6-6|few|NA|TRBJ1-1
TGTGCCAGCAGCCCACTGAGGGAGGCTTTCTTT
CASSPLREAFF
>TRBV12-5|few|NA|TRBJ1-5
TGTGCTAGTGGTTATGGGGGCGGGAGCAATCAGCCCCAGCATTTT
CASGYGGGSNQPQHF
>TRBV7-9|many|NA|TRBJ1-1
TGTGCCAGCAGTTCGGGGTCGGAAGCTTTCTTT
CASSSGSEAFF
>TRBV27|NA|TRBD1|TRBJ1-2
TGTGCCAGCAGTTTATGGGGGACAGGGGGCGCTGGTACACTGAGTGGCTACACCTTC
CASSLWGTGGAGTLSGYTF
>TRBV9|few|NA|TRBJ1-6
TGTGCCAGCAGCGTAGGGTGGAGGAATAATTCACCCCTCCACTTT
CASSVGWRNNSPLHF
>TRBV29-1|NA|TRBD1|TRBJ1-1
TGCAGCGCTTCAAAAAGGGACAGCAACACTGAAGCTTTCTTT
CSASKRDSNTEAFF
>TRBV15|few|NA|TRBJ1-5
TGTGCCACCAGCAGAGAACAAAGTAGCAATCAGCCCCAGCATTTT
CATSREQSSNQPQHF
>TRBV25-1|NA|NA|TRBJ1-5
TGTGCCAGCAGTGACTTCGGACAGCAGGCCCAGCATTTT
CASSDFGQQAQHF
>TRBV2|few|NA|TRBJ1-5
TGTGCCAGCAGTGACGACAGTAGACAGCATTTT
CASSDDSRQHF
>TRBV9|few|NA|TRBJ2-6
TGTGCCAGCAGCGTACCTCTAAGTGCTGGGGCCAACGTCCTGACTTTC
CASSVPLSAGANVLTF
>TRBV5-1|NA|TRBD1|TRBJ1-3
TGCGCCAGCAGCTTGGCCGGGACAGGGTACGGAAACACCATATATTTT
CASSLAGTGYGNTIYF
>TRBV4-3|NA|NA|TRBJ2-1
TGCGCCAGCCGACATTTGGGCGGAGGGCAGCAGTTCTTC
CASRHLGGGQQFF
>TRBV7-9|few|TRBD1|TRBJ2-7
TGTGCCAGCAGCTCGACAGGGCCCGAGCAGTACTTC
CASSSTGPEQYF
>TRBV7-2|few|NA|TRBJ1-3
TGTGCCAGCAGCCTGGGCCCCGGAAACACCATATATTTT
CASSLGPGNTIYF
>TRBV7-2|few|NA|TRBJ2-3
TGTGCCAGCAGCAGAGAGGCGAGTCTAGCTTCAGATACGCAGTATTTT
CASSREASLASDTQYF
>TRBV7-9|few|TRBD2|TRBJ2-5
TGTGCCAGCAGCTTACGGGGGGGTGAGGAGACCCAGTACTTC
CASSLRGGEETQYF
>TRBV7-9|many|NA|TRBJ2-3
TGTGCCAGCAGCTCCAACAGCGATACGCAGTATTTT
CASSSNSDTQYF
>TRBV5-1|few|TRBD1|TRBJ1-2
TGCGCCAGCAGCTTGGTCGAGACAGGGAACTATGGCTACACCTTC
CASSLVETGNYGYTF
>TRBV25-1|few|NA|TRBJ2-7
TGTGCCAGCAGTTCAACGGGACAAGGCTCCTACGAGCAGTACTTC
CASSSTGQGSYEQYF
>TRBV10-3|NA|TRBD1|TRBJ2-5
TGTGCCATCAGTGATGACAGGGCCTCGGAGACCCAGTACTTC
CAISDDRASETQYF
>TRBV11-1|NA|NA|TRBJ2-3
TGTGCCAGCAGCTTATTTAGGGGAATCACAGATACGCAGTATTTT
CASSLFRGITDTQYF
>TRBV7-9|NA|TRBD1|TRBJ1-1
TGTGCCAGCGCCGGGACAGACCTGAACACTGAAGCTTTCTTT
CASAGTDLNTEAFF
>TRBV6-4|NA|NA|TRBJ1-1
TGTGCCAGCAGTCAAAGCGGTCGGAACACTGAAGCTTTCTTT
CASSQSGRNTEAFF
>TRBV5-1|few|TRBD2|TRBJ2-4
TGCGCCAGCAGCTTTCGACTAGCGGGGGAGTGGGCCAAAAACATTCAGTACTTC
CASSFRLAGEWAKNIQYF
>TRBV9|NA|NA|TRBJ1-2
TGTGCCAGCAGCGTTAGACTGTCTTCTGGGGAGCGTGGCTACACCTTC
CASSVRLSSGERGYTF
>TRBV6-5|few|TRBD1|TRBJ2-7
TGTGCCAGCAGTTACTCCGGGACAGGTACTTACGAGCAGTACTTC
CASSYSGTGTYEQYF
>TRBV18|NA|TRBD2|TRBJ2-7
TGTGCCAGCTCCGGGGAGGGATTCTCCTACGAGCAGTACTTC
CASSGEGFSYEQYF
>TRBV15|NA|TRBD1|TRBJ1-4
TGTGCCACGGACCGGGACAGGGGGTCCTCTAATGAAAAACTGTTTTTT
CATDRDRGSSNEKLFF
>TRBV18|NA|NA|TRBJ1-2
TGTGCCAGCTCCTCCCTAAGGCAGGAGGCTGACTATGGCTACACCTTC
CASSSLRQEADYGYTF
>TRBV7-2|NA|NA|TRBJ1-2
TGTGCCAGCAGTCCTCGTCGGGGCTACACCTTC
CASSPRRGYTF
>TRBV5-1|few|TRBD2|TRBJ2-2
TGCGCCAGCAGAAGGAGCGGGGGGACCGGGACATCCGAGGGCGGGGAGCTGTTTTTT
CASRRSGGTGTSEGGELFF
>TRBV7-9|few|TRBD1|TRBJ1-5
TGTGCCAGCAGCCCACAGGGGGCTAGCAATCAGCCCCAGCATTTT
CASSPQGASNQPQHF
>TRBV4-3|many|NA|TRBJ2-7
TGCGCCAGCAGCCTGGGACTCTCGACATTTGGCGAGCAGTACTTC
CASSLGLSTFGEQYF
>TRBV6-1|few|NA|TRBJ1-6
TGTGCCAGCAGCCCTGACAGGATAAGTCACCGAATCCACTTT
CASSPDRISHRIHF
>TRBV25-1|many|TRBD1|TRBJ2-4
TGTGCCAGCAGTGTGACAGGGTTGAACATTCAGTACTTC
CASSVTGLNIQYF
>TRBV6-6|few|NA|TRBJ1-2
TGTGCCAGCAGTCCCTCGGGCAGGGTGAATGGCTACACCTTC
CASSPSGRVNGYTF